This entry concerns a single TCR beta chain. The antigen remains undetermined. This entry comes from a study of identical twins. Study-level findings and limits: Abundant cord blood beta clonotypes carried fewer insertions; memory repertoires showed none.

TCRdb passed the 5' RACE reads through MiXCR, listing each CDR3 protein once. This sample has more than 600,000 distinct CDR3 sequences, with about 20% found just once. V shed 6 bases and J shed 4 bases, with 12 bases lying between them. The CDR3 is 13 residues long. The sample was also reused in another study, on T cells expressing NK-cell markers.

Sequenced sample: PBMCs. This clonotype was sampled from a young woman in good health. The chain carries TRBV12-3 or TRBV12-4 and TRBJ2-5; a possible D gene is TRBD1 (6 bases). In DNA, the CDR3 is TGTGCCAGCAGGCCGCAGGGGACAGAGACCCAGTACTTC. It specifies CASRPQGTETQYF.